The 15 T cell receptor beta chains reported below all come from one sample, sequenced in a study of blood T cell repertoires in COVID-19. Sequencing was performed with immunoSEQ multiplex PCR; in TCRdb, only in-frame clones are kept and a portion is missing. Of fewer than 200,000 clones listed, approximately 88% are singletons. What was sequenced was PBMCs or T cells enriched from blood (not recorded which). All receptors come from a woman aged 18 to 35 who had recovered from COVID-19.

This clone was seen a single time. The chain joins TRBV30 to TRBJ1-2; D gene ambiguous. V was pared by 3 bases and J by 4 bases, with 9 bases between. The CDR3 sequence is 12 residues long. Germline V CDR1 and CDR2: GTSNPN, SVGIG (reference sequence). This CDR3 reads CAWSPQRYGYTF. The CDR3 DNA follows: TGTGCCTGGAGCCCCCAGCGCTATGGCTACACCTTC.

The gene calls are TRBV5-1 and TRBJ2-5, with TRBD2 as a possible D gene (6 bases). The V and J ends lost 1 base and 2 bases respectively, with 15 bases between them. This CDR3 is 16 amino acids long. The germline V gene encodes CDR1 SGHRS and CDR2 YFSETQ. This CDR3 is CASSLSGGTLQETQYF. In DNA form, the CDR3 reads TGCGCCAGCAGCTTGTCAGGCGGGACCTTACAAGAGACCCAGTACTTC.

This sequence joins TRBV5-1 and TRBJ2-3; D gene uncertain. The CDR3 is made up of 15 amino acids. V was cut by 0 bases and J by 0 bases, with 8 bases left in between. From germline, CDR1 is SGHRS and CDR2 YFSETQ. The DNA of the CDR3 is TGCGCCAGCAGCTTGGGCGGAGCAAGCACAGATACGCAGTATTTT. Amino acid sequence: CASSLGGASTDTQYF.

This clone was seen once. This chain links TRBV5-6 with TRBJ2-1; possibly TRBD2 for D (6 bases). The CDR3 covers 15 residues. Per germline, CDR1 SGHDT and CDR2 YYEEEE. Trimming removed 4 bases at V and 5 bases at J, with 16 bases between. As DNA, the CDR3 is TGTGCCAGCAGCCGGTCCGTAGCGGTAAACAATGAGCAGTTCTTC. Protein sequence: CASSRSVAVNNEQFF.

The chain links TRBV5-4 to TRBJ2-7; 10 nucleotides match TRBD1. The CDR3 is made up of 14 amino acids. Trimming cost V 5 bases and J 2 bases; bases outside gene matches: 4. CDR1 SGHNT and CDR2 YYREEE come from the germline V gene (reference sequence). CDR3 sequence reads: CASRGGQGPYEQYF. The CDR3 DNA sequence: TGTGCCAGCAGGGGGGGACAGGGGCCCTACGAGCAGTACTTC.

The chain employs TRBV10-3 and TRBJ2-5, with unresolved D. The CDR3 length is 11 residues. V was cut by 10 bases and J by 5 bases, with 11 bases left in between. In germline, CDR1 is ENHRY, CDR2 SYGVKD. This chain's CDR3 is CATKREETQYF. CDR3 DNA sequence: TGTGCCACTAAAAGAGAGGAGACCCAGTACTTC.

The rearrangement joins TRBV6-6 to TRBJ1-5, with D unclear. This CDR3 has 12 amino acids. The V gene lost 7 bases and the J gene lost 6 bases, with 10 bases spanning the gap. Germline V gene sequence: CDR1 MNHNY, CDR2 SVGAGI (reference sequence). CDR3 in DNA: TGTGCCAGCACCGACACGATTCAGCCCCAGCATTTT. It is translated as CASTDTIQPQHF.

This clone was seen once. The rearrangement joins TRBV2 to TRBJ2-1; the D gene is possibly TRBD2 (6 bases). The CDR3 is made up of 14 amino acids. Looked up from germline, CDR1 is SNHLY and CDR2 is FYNNEI. Trimming took off 6 bases at V and 7 bases at J, with 16 bases between the two ends. CDR3 in amino acids: CASSTDYGANEQFF. The CDR3 region has the DNA TGTGCCAGCAGCACGGACTACGGTGCGAATGAGCAGTTCTTC. Combining the CDR3 with reference TRBV2 and TRBJ2-1 gives the whole variable domain EPEVTQTPSHQVTQMGQEVILRCVPISNHLYFYWYRQILGQKVEFLVSFYNNEISEKSEIFDDQFSVERPDGSNFTLKIRSTKLEDSAMYFCASSTDYGANEQFFGPGTRLTVL.

This clone is a singleton in its sample. The chain has TRBV21-1 and TRBJ2-1; the DNA was not used to check the table's D call, TRBD1. TRBV21-1 is designated a pseudogene. This CDR3 has 18 amino acids. The CDR3 bases are TGTGCCAGCAGCCACTTCGAGAGCCGGGACAGGGACTACAATGAGCAGTTCTTC. Protein sequence: CASSHFESRDRDYNEQFF.

The chain is built from TRBV28 and TRBJ2-3, with 15 bases identical to TRBD2. V was pared by 6 bases and J by 5 bases, with 3 bases of the junction left unmatched. Germline CDR1 reads MDHEN; CDR2 reads SYDVKM. This CDR3 is 15 amino acids long. For the CDR3, the DNA is TGTGCCAGCAGCGGGACTAGCGGGAGGTTAGATACGCAGTATTTT. Protein sequence: CASSGTSGRLDTQYF.

This chain links TRBV19 with TRBJ1-5; TRBD1 matches at 8 bases. Germline CDR1 LNHDA, CDR2 SQIVND (reference sequence). The CDR3 is 13 amino acids. V lost 7 bases and J lost 7; bases outside the gene matches: 6. CDR3 region: CASTGQGKQPQHF. The CDR3 region has the DNA TGTGCCAGTACCGGACAGGGAAAACAGCCCCAGCATTTT.

The CDR3 DNA follows: TGTGCCAGCAGCCAAGATGGCACTATTGGAAACACCATATATTTT. Its protein product is CASSQDGTIGNTIYF. This chain uses TRBV4-2 with TRBJ1-3; D is unresolved. There are 15 residues in the CDR3. Germline loops: CDR1 LGHNA, CDR2 YNFKEQ. The V and J ends lost 0 bases and 3 bases respectively, with 9 bases between them.

V and J are TRBV5-1 and TRBJ1-1; maybe TRBD1 (6 bases). Germline assignment: CDR1 SGHRS and CDR2 YFSETQ. This CDR3 spans 16 amino acids. Trimming stripped 4 bases from V and 7 bases from J, with 23 bases between. The CDR3 here is CASSVNAGDWYNEAFF. The CDR3 region has the DNA TGCGCCAGCAGCGTAAATGCAGGGGATTGGTATAATGAAGCTTTCTTT. The full variable domain, completed using reference TRBV5-1 and TRBJ1-1, is KAGVTQTPRYLIKTRGQQVTLSCSPISGHRSVSWYQQTPGQGLQFLFEYFSETQRNKGNFPGRFSGRQFSNSRSEMNVSTLELGDSALYLCASSVNAGDWYNEAFFGQGTRLTVV.

This clone has only one observation. The chain has TRBV19 and TRBJ1-1; 8 nucleotides agree with TRBD1. Germline trimming cut 6 bases from V and 1 base from J; bases unmatched to any gene: 7. The length of the CDR3 is 15 residues. From germline, CDR1 is LNHDA and CDR2 SQIVND (reference sequence). The CDR3 DNA follows: TGTGCCAGTAGACTAGGGACAGGCGGGAACACTGAAGCTTTCTTT. Its protein is CASRLGTGGNTEAFF. Full variable domain (missing parts from reference TRBV19 and TRBJ1-1): DGGITQSPKYLFRKEGQNVTLSCEQNLNHDAMYWYRQDPGQGLRLIYYSQIVNDFQKGDIAEGYSVSREKKESFPLTVTSAQKNPTAFYLCASRLGTGGNTEAFFGQGTRLTVV.

In its sample, this clone was seen once. V gene TRBV7-9 combines with J gene TRBJ2-1, with 7 nucleotides matching TRBD2. Trimming took 5 bases from V and 4 from J; bases not matched to a gene: 8. Germline V CDR1 and CDR2: SEHNR, FQNEAQ (reference sequence). The CDR3 runs 15 residues. CDR3 DNA sequence: TGTGCCAGCAGCGAAGTACTAGCGCCATACAATGAGCAGTTCTTC. Translating it yields CASSEVLAPYNEQFF.